The subject of this entry is one T cell receptor beta chain. The table lists this clone with a count of one. The antigen this receptor binds is unknown. There are no base qualities to consult, and no much larger clone falls within one base. Participants in the prospective study were enrolled through a virtual design, were aged roughly 18 to 100 years, and lived in approximately 25 United States geographic areas. Cohort assignment in the prospective study relied on participant-reported clinical history from a screening survey and a study questionnaire. Each participant in the prospective study had whole blood, serum and a nasopharyngeal or oropharyngeal swab collected by mobile phlebotomists. Additional blood draws and questionnaires over an approximately two-month period could optionally be provided by prospective study participants. Prospective study blood samples were shipped either frozen or at room temperature before DNA extraction.

This record belongs to a study of blood T cell repertoires in COVID-19 (dated by TCRdb to about 2020). In terms of the full investigation: For ImmuneRACE Cohort 3, a participant was defined as recovered based on two consecutive negative NP/OP PCR tests, clearance by a healthcare professional, or resolution of symptoms. The prospective study material was composed of cDNA or gDNA derived from T cells, B-cell-depleted T cells, or PBMCs. Samples came from the ongoing ImmuneRACE study (first 160 participants) plus 1,254 subjects from 6 global collaborators. The dataset comprised deeply sampled blood TCRbeta repertoires from subjects exposed to, actively infected with, or recovered from COVID-19. HLA class I and class II types, where available, came from metadata supplied by the sample provider rather than from assay-based typing. Nearly every sample came with metadata listing a de-identified subject ID, COVID-19 status, age in years and sex. Collaborator samples came from the United States, Italy and Spain and covered acute and convalescent phases of COVID-19. The repertoires were released in a freely available public database intended as a resource for research on the immune response to SARS-CoV-2.

Findings and caveats that apply to the study as a whole: The amount of clinical and demographic metadata varied by source and participant and was provided uncurated.

There are 15 amino acids in the CDR3, from cysteine to phenylalanine inclusive. Only CDR3 DNA remains: 45 bases, in frame from the first base. According to the germline V gene (reference sequence), CDR1 reads LNHDA and CDR2 reads SQIVND. Trimming at the junction amounts to 3 bases on V and 2 bases on J, and the germline ends lie 8 bases apart. TCRbeta CDR3 regions were amplified from genomic DNA using the immunoSEQ Assay, a bias-controlled multiplex PCR. Turning to the authors' computational methods: The number of nucleated cells in each sample was estimated by amplification of reference gene primers within the assay. Sequence reads were collapsed and filtered to measure the absolute abundance of every unique TCRbeta CDR3 rearrangement. For each sample, productive Simpson clonality was calculated as the square root of Simpson's diversity index over productive rearrangements. Entries here come from immuneACCESS through TCRdb and include only in-frame sequences with V and J called. Some clones fail to appear in such tables; in the studies checked, an unresolved V gene covers under half of the shortfall, and the cause of the remainder is unknown. The V and J calls and clone size are taken from that table; D and trimming were inferred from the DNA. For this sample there are approximately 190,000 clones; roughly 86% appear just once. The ten largest clones capture roughly 25% of the sample.

The rearranged segments are TRBV19 and TRBJ2-6, with a weak D call of TRBD2 (5 bases match). Material: PBMCs or T cells enriched from blood (not recorded which). This TCR was sampled from a middle-aged woman in a cohort exposed to, infected with or recovered from COVID-19 (not recorded which). CDR3 protein: CASSISGAGANVLTF. The bases read TGTGCCAGTAGTATCTCCGGGGCTGGGGCCAACGTCCTGACTTTC.